Following are 4 T cell receptor beta chains from one sample sequenced in a study of graft-versus-host responses after intestinal transplantation. TCRdb's table, derived via immunoSEQ multiplex PCR, lists solely in-frame clones and lacks some. The sample records 1,500 to 2,500 clones, about nine tenths being singletons. The authors processed graft tissue to release intraepithelial and lamina propria lymphocytes. The sample here was ileum tissue, taken about 70 days after transplant. These TCRs come from a human patient who received an intestinal transplant, so some T cells may come from the graft donor.

The chain couples TRBV5-6 to TRBJ2-7; 8 bases match TRBD1. The germline gives CDR1 SGHDT, CDR2 YYEEEE. With 1 base clipped from V and 6 bases from J, the junction kept 9 bases outside the gene matches. The length of the CDR3 is 15 residues. This CDR3 reads CASSLSPGRGREQYF. CDR3 in DNA: TGTGCCAGCAGCTTGTCCCCTGGCAGGGGGCGCGAGCAGTACTTC.

A single count supports this clone. CDR3 loop: CASSPGATNTGELFF. Written as DNA, the CDR3 is TGTGCCAGCAGTCCAGGGGCCACTAACACCGGGGAGCTGTTTTTT. The chain uses TRBV2 and TRBJ2-2; possibly TRBD1 for D (6 bases). This CDR3 has 15 residues. Deletions cut 5 bases from V and 2 bases from J, with 12 bases between. CDR1 and CDR2 from the germline V gene are SNHLY and FYNNEI.

The chain recombines TRBV9 with TRBJ2-1, with TRBD1 as a possible D gene (6 bases). This CDR3 comprises 13 residues. The germline V gene has CDR1 SGDLS and CDR2 YYNGEE. Trimming removed 4 bases at V and 7 bases at J, with 12 bases between. DNA of the CDR3: TGTGCCAGCAGCTCGGGAAGGGGGAATGAGCAGTTCTTC. This translates into CASSSGRGNEQFF.

This clone was seen just once. The chain is built from TRBV9 and TRBJ2-5; 7 bases align to TRBD2. The germline CDR1 and CDR2 sequences are SGDLS and YYNGEE. The ends lost 3 bases at V and 2 bases at J; junction bases unmatched: 1. The CDR3 loop spans 13 amino acids. This chain's CDR3 is CASSAGGQETQYF. CDR3 bases: TGTGCCAGCAGCGCGGGGGGTCAAGAGACCCAGTACTTC.